This T cell receptor (beta chain) was sequenced in a study of blood T cells in healthy people across ages. With a J-beta primer mix and a sample-barcoded 5' primer, a second PCR ran 7 to 11 cycles. TCRdb re-called the 5' RACE reads with MiXCR, one entry per CDR3 protein. Here the sample spans almost 550,000 distinct CDR3 sequences, less than 25% being singletons. Every sample gave at least 6 micrograms of total RNA when it was extracted. Trimming removed 6 bases from V and 6 bases from J; junction bases left unmatched: 10. Per germline, CDR1 MNHNS and CDR2 SASEGT. This CDR3 is 15 amino acids long. This clonotype appeared a few times. A further study also used this sample, focusing on T cells of mothers and their children. That paper notes: In both related and unrelated pairs, TCR recombination output is shaped similarly by thymic selection. No clones detected were persistent microchimeric T cell clones.

This chain links TRBV6-1 with TRBJ2-1; 8 positions agree with TRBD2. The receptor was derived from a boy aged 5-17 years in good health. The sequenced sample was blood. As DNA, the CDR3 is TGTGCCAGCAGAGCCAGGCTAGCGGGCAGCAATGAGCAGTTCTTC. Its translation: CASRARLAGSNEQFF.